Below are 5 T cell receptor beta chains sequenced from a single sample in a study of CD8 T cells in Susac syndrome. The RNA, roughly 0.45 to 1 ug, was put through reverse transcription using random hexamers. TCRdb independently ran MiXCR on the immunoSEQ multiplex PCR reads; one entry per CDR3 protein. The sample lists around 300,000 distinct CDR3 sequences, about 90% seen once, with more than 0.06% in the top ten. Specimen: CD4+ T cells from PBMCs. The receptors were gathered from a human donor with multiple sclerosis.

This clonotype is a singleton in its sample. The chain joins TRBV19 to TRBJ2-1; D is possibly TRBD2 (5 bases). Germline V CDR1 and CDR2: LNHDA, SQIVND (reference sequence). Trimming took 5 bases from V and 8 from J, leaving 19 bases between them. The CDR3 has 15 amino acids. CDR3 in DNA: TGTGCCAGTAGTCTCCTCCGGGCCAGGAGGCATGAGCAGTTCTTC. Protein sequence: CASSLLRARRHEQFF.

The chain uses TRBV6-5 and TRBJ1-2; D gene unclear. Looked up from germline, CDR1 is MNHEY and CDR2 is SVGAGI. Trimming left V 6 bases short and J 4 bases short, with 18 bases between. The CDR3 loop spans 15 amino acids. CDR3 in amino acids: CASSQGRAAPYGYTF. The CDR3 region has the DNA TGTGCCAGCAGCCAAGGTCGGGCAGCGCCCTATGGCTACACCTTC.

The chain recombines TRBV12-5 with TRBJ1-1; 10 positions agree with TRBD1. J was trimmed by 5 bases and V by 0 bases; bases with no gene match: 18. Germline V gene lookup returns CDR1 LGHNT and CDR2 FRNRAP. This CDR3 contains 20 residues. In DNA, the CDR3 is TGTGCTAGTGGTTTGGTACTAGGGGCCGGGACAGGGGAAGTTGTTACTGAAGCTTTCTTT. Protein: CASGLVLGAGTGEVVTEAFF.

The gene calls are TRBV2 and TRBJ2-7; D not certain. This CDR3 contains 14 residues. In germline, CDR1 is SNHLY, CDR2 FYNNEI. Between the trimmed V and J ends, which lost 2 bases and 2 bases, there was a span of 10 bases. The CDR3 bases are TGTGCCAGCAGTGAATTTTGGCAGACCTACGAGCAGTACTTC. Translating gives CASSEFWQTYEQYF.

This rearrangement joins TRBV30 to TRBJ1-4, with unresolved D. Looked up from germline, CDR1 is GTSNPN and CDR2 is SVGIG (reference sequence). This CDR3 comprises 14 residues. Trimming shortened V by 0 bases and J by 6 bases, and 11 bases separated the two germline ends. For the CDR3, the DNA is TGTGCCTGGAGTGTCTCCCGCCGTCATGAAAAACTGTTTTTT. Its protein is CAWSVSRRHEKLFF.